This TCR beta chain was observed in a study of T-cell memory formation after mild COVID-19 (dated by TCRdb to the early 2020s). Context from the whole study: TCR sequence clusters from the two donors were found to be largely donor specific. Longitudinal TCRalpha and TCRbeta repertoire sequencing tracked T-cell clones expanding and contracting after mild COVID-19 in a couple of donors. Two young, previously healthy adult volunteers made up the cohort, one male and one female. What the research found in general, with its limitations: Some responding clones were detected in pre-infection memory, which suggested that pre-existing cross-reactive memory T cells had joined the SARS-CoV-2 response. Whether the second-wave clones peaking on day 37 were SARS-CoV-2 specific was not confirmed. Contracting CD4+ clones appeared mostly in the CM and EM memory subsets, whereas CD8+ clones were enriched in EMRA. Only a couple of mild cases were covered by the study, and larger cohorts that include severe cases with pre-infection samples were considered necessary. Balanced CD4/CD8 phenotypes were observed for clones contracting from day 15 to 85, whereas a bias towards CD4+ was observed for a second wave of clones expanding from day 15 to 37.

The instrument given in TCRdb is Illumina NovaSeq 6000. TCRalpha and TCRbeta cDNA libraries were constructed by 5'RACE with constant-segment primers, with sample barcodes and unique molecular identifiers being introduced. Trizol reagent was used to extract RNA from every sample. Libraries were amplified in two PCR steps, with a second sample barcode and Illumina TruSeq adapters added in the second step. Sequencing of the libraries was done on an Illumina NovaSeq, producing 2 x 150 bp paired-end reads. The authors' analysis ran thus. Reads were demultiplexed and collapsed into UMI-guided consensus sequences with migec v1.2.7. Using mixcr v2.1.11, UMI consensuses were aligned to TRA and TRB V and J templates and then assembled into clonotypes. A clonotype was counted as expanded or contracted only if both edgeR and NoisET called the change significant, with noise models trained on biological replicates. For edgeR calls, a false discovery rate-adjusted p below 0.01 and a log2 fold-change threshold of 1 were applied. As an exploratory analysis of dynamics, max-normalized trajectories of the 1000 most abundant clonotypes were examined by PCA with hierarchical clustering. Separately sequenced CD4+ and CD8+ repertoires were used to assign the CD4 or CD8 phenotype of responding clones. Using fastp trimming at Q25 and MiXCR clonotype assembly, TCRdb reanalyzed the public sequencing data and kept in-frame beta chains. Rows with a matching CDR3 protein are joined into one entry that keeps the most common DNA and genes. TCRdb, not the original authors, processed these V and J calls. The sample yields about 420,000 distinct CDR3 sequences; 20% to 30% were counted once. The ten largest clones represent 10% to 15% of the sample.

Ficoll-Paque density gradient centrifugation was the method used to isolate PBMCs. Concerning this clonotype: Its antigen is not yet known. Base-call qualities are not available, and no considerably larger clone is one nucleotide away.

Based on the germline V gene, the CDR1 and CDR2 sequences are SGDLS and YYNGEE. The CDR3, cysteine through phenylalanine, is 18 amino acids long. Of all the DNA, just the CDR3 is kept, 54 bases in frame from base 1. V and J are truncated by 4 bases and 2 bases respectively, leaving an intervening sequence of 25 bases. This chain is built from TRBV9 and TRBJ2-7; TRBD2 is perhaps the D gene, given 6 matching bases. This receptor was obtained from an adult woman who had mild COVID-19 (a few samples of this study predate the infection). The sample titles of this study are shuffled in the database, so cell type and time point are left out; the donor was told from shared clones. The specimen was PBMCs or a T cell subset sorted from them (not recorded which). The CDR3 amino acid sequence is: CASSTPRGGTAVPYEQYF. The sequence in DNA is TGTGCCAGCAGCACCCCGAGGGGAGGAACAGCGGTACCCTACGAGCAGTACTTC.